Shown below are 9 T cell receptor beta chains from a single sample sequenced in a study of blood T cell repertoires in COVID-19 (dated by TCRdb to 2018 to 2021). The protocol used for the library was the immunoSEQ multiplex PCR assay. This immuneACCESS table, as held by TCRdb, lists in-frame sequences with V and J called but not all clones. Of the missing ones, under half trace to an unresolved V gene in checked studies; the others have no known cause. Recorded for this sample are 150,000 to 200,000 clones; roughly four fifths of them occurred a single time. Of the sample, over 6% is held by the ten largest clones. The sample taken for sequencing was peripheral blood. All receptors come from a woman in her 70s with COVID-19, enrolled during active disease.

This chain joins TRBV9 and TRBJ2-1; 7 bases fit TRBD2. CDR3 length equals 19 residues. With V trimmed by 2 bases and J by 0 bases, 14 bases remained unmatched. The germline gives CDR1 SGDLS, CDR2 YYNGEE. As DNA, the CDR3 is TGTGCCAGCAGCGTCGTCGCCCGGGGAGGGAGTAACTCCTACAATGAGCAGTTCTTC. Encoded protein: CASSVVARGGSNSYNEQFF.

The rearrangement joins TRBV30 to TRBJ2-4, with D perhaps matching TRBD1 (5 bases). Germline CDR1 GTSNPN, CDR2 SVGIG (reference sequence). V was clipped by 5 bases and J by 1 base, with 18 bases between them. The CDR3 runs 16 residues. CDR3 in amino acids: CAWAGASQMAKNIQYF. The CDR3 DNA follows: TGTGCCTGGGCTGGGGCGTCCCAGATGGCCAAAAACATTCAGTACTTC.

Here the CDR3 reads CASRDRATEAFF. In nucleotides, the CDR3 is TGTGCCAGCCGGGACAGGGCGACTGAAGCTTTCTTT. This sequence joins TRBV3-1 (or the pseudogene TRBV3-2) and TRBJ1-1; 9 bases align to TRBD1. Germline V lookup: CDR1 LGHDT, CDR2 YNNKEL (reference sequence). The CDR3 is 12 amino acids. V lost 8 bases to trimming and J lost 5 bases; unmatched junction nucleotides: 3.

A few counts support this clone. This chain uses TRBV3-1 (or the pseudogene TRBV3-2) with TRBJ1-5; D not resolved. The CDR3 sequence is 14 residues long. Trimming pared 1 base from V and 5 bases from J, leaving 9 bases between. Germline-derived CDR1 and CDR2 are LGHDT and YNNKEL (reference sequence). The CDR3 DNA reads as TGTGCCAGCAGCCAAGGGGCCCCCGATCAGCCCCAGCATTTT. This sequence encodes CASSQGAPDQPQHF.

V is TRBV30 and J is TRBJ2-1; the match to TRBD2 covers 8 bases. The CDR3 consists of 14 residues. Germline values: CDR1 GTSNPN, CDR2 SVGIG (reference sequence). J gave up 8 bases and V 3 bases, and 9 bases lay outside the gene matches. CDR3 residues: CAWSLGLGDDEQFF. The DNA of the CDR3 is TGTGCCTGGAGCTTGGGACTAGGAGACGATGAGCAGTTCTTC.

The rearrangement links TRBV19 to TRBJ2-7, with 7 bases identical to TRBD2. This CDR3 region has 14 residues. The germline V gene encodes CDR1 LNHDA and CDR2 SQIVND (reference sequence). V shed 6 bases, J shed 2 bases, and the junction held 7 bases outside the gene matches. CDR3 sequence (DNA): TGTGCCAGTAGGACGGGAGGATCTGCCTACGAGCAGTACTTC. It codes for CASRTGGSAYEQYF.

The chain carries TRBV2 and TRBJ2-4; 11 positions match TRBD2. The trim removed 7 bases at V and 8 bases at J, leaving 10 bases unmatched. This CDR3 spans 15 amino acids. CDR1 SNHLY and CDR2 FYNNEI come from the germline V gene. The CDR3 region has the DNA TGTGCCAGCATCCTTTCCAGACTAGCGGGGCACATTCAGTACTTC. It translates to CASILSRLAGHIQYF.

The chain joins TRBV5-1 to TRBJ2-4, with 7 bases aligning to TRBD1. Unmatched junction bases numbered 4, after V lost 4 bases and J lost 3 bases. The CDR3 totals 14 residues. Germline V gene data show CDR1 as SGHRS and CDR2 as YFSETQ. CDR3 nucleotide sequence: TGCGCCAGCAGCCCGGACAGGCGCAAAAACATTCAGTACTTC. This sequence encodes CASSPDRRKNIQYF.

V gene TRBV6-1 combines with J gene TRBJ1-5; no firm D call. The ends were cut back, 3 bases at V and 3 bases at J, with 9 bases in the middle. The CDR3 extends over 14 amino acids. CDR1 is MNHNS and CDR2 is SASEGT in the germline V gene. CDR3 nucleotides: TGTGCCAGCAGTGATCCCCCTATCAATCAGCCCCAGCATTTT. This encodes CASSDPPINQPQHF.